The entry below describes one TCR beta chain. The data derive from a study of blood T cell repertoires in COVID-19. Study details: Both acute and convalescent COVID-19 samples were obtained from the United States, Italy and Spain. PBMCs, B-cell-depleted T cells, or T cells were the source of the cDNA or gDNA that made up the material.

In the study's own analysis: Cell counts per sample came from amplifying reference gene primers. Clones were read by immunoSEQ multiplex PCR, and TCRdb kept only the in-frame ones, dropping some. V, J and clone size reflect that table, while D and trimming were determined from the DNA. The repertoire includes more than 6,000 clones, under 85% of them detected once, and about a third sits in the top ten. In germline, CDR1 is SGHTA, CDR2 FQGNSA. V was cut by 1 base and J by 4 bases, with 13 bases left in between. The CDR3 is made up of 15 amino acids. The chain joins TRBV7-2 to TRBJ2-5; tentatively, D is TRBD2 (6 bases). The clonotype was recovered from a human donor in a cohort sampled during active COVID-19. The sample was peripheral blood. The DNA for the CDR3 is TGTGCCAGCAGCTTAGAGGGCCCCGGGGGAGAGACCCAGTACTTC. Translation: CASSLEGPGGETQYF.